A single sample is the source of the 5 T cell receptor beta chains below, sequenced in a study of T-cell reconstitution after alpha-beta-depleted transplantation in children. The TCRbeta library incorporated unique molecular identifiers. TCRdb processed the PCR reads anew with MiXCR; each CDR3 protein has one entry. The sample holds 200,000 to 250,000 distinct CDR3 sequences, more than 10% seen once. The specimen was PBMCs from the stem cell graft donor, collected from the stem cell graft. These receptors all stem from a human donor who donated a stem cell graft to a child with acute lymphoblastic leukemia.

This clonotype was detected many times. The chain recombines TRBV27 with TRBJ2-7, with D uncertain. Per germline, CDR1 MNHEY and CDR2 SMNVEV (reference sequence). The V gene lost 8 bases and the J gene lost 7 bases, with 18 bases spanning the gap. The CDR3 loop spans 13 amino acids. This chain's CDR3 is CASAPTWKFEQYF. CDR3 in DNA: TGTGCCAGCGCTCCGACCTGGAAGTTTGAGCAGTACTTC.

This clonotype was seen a handful of times. The DNA of the CDR3 is TGCGCCAGCAGAAGAGGGGAGACCCAGTACTTC. It codes for CASRRGETQYF. The V call is TRBV5-1, the J call TRBJ2-5, with D tentatively TRBD2 (5 bases). The germline V and J ends were trimmed by 5 bases and 5 bases, with 7 bases remaining between them. Germline V gene data show CDR1 as SGHRS and CDR2 as YFSETQ. This CDR3 has 11 amino acids.

This clonotype occurred a few times. The genes are TRBV27 and TRBJ2-7, with 7 positions matching TRBD1. V gave up 5 bases and J gave up 4 bases; unmatched junction bases: 8. Germline values: CDR1 MNHEY, CDR2 SMNVEV (reference sequence). The CDR3 length is 14 residues. Written as DNA, the CDR3 is TGTGCCAGCAGTCTCCCGGGACAGCTATACGAGCAGTACTTC. Translated: CASSLPGQLYEQYF.

In this sample, this clonotype turned up many times. This sequence joins TRBV19 and TRBJ1-5, with a tentative D call TRBD1 (5 bases). Trimming cost V 6 bases and J 5 bases, with 14 bases left between them. CDR1 and CDR2 (germline): LNHDA, SQIVND (reference sequence). This CDR3 has 14 residues. CDR3 bases: TGTGCCAGTAGGTTCGGCAGGGTAGATCAGCCCCAGCATTTT. Protein product: CASRFGRVDQPQHF.

About this clonotype: A much larger clone differs from this one at a single base, so this may be a read error. This chain links TRBV29-1 with TRBJ2-1; 9 bases fit TRBD1. Unmatched junction bases numbered 10, after V lost 5 bases and J lost 5 bases. This CDR3 spans 15 amino acids. Germline V lookup: CDR1 SQVTM, CDR2 ANQGSEA. The CDR3 loop is CSVFRGDRANNEQFF. The CDR3 region has the DNA TGCAGCGTTTTCCGAGGGGACAGGGCAAACAATGAGCAGTTCTTC.